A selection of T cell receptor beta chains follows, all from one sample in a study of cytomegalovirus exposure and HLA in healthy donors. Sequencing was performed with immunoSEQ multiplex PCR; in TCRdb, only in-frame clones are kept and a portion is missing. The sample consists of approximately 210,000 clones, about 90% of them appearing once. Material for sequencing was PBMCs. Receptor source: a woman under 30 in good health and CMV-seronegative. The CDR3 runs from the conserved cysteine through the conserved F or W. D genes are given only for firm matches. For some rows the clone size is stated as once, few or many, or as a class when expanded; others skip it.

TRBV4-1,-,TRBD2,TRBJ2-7,TGCGCCAGCAGCCAACTAACTAGCGGGAGCTCCGAGCAGTACTTC,CASSQLTSGSSEQYF
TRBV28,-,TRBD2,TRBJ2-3,TGTGCCAGCAGCTTACCGCTTAGACTAGCGAGTCATACGCAGTATTTT,CASSLPLRLASHTQYF
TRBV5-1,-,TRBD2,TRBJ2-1,TGCGCCAGCAGCCCTGGAGTAGCGGGAGAAGGAGGGGATGAGCAGTTCTTC,CASSPGVAGEGGDEQFF
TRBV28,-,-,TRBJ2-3,TGTGCCAGCAGTTTACGGAGTCCACTCCTGTATTTT,CASSLRSPLLYF
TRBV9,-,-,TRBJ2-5,TGTGCCAGCAGCGTAGGCGGGCTTCAAGAGACCCAGTACTTC,CASSVGGLQETQYF
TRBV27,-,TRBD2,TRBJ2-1,TGTGCCAGCAGTTTGCGGGAGGGGAATGAGCAGTTCTTC,CASSLREGNEQFF
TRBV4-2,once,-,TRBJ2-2,TGTGCCAGCAGCCAAGATCCCGCCGGCACCGGGGAGCTGTTTTTT,CASSQDPAGTGELFF
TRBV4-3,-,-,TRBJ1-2,TGCGCCAGCAGCCGTTCGGCCGGACTAAACTATGGCTACACCTTC,CASSRSAGLNYGYTF
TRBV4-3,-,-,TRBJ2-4,TGCGCCAGCAGCCAAGATCTCGCGGTGGCGGTACGGCCGGCCAAAAACATTCAGTACTTC,CASSQDLAVAVRPAKNIQYF
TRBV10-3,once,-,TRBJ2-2,TGTGCCATCAGTGAGTCGGCCGGACTGAACACCGGGGAGCTGTTTTTT,CAISESAGLNTGELFF
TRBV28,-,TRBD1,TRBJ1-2,TGTGCCAGCAGTTTACAACTAGACAGGGAGGATGGCTACACCTTC,CASSLQLDREDGYTF
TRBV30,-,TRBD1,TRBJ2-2,TGTGCCTGGAGCACAGGGGAGACCGGGGAGCTGTTTTTT,CAWSTGETGELFF
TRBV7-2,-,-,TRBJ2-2,TGTGCCAGCAGCTTGCCTTACAGGGAGGGGAACACCGGGGAGCTGTTTTTT,CASSLPYREGNTGELFF
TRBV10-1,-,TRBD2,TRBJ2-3,TGCGCCAGCAGGGCGAGCGGGAGGCGCACAGATACGCAGTATTTT,CASRASGRRTDTQYF